These 30 T cell receptor beta chains share one sample of origin, sequenced in a study of cytomegalovirus exposure and HLA in healthy donors. Both 60 Vbeta primers and 13 Jbeta primers went into the PCR. Generated by immunoSEQ multiplex PCR, the TCRdb table keeps only in-frame clones and is missing some. Counted here are some 200,000 clones, approximately 85% occurring once; the ten biggest clones make up approximately 0.8%. Sequenced: PBMCs. The source is a woman aged 18-29 years in good health and CMV-seronegative.

The J gene is TRBJ1-1, the V gene TRBV4-2; D is unresolved. Germline lookup yields CDR1 LGHNA and CDR2 YNFKEQ. V was cut by 2 bases and J by 4 bases, with 17 bases left in between. The CDR3 extends over 16 amino acids. The CDR3 loop reads CASSQKLREGATEAFF. The CDR3 region has the DNA TGTGCCAGCAGCCAAAAGCTTAGGGAGGGCGCCACTGAAGCTTTCTTT.

J is TRBJ1-1 and V is TRBV18; D ambiguous. The CDR3 runs 16 residues. Germline V gene sequence: CDR1 KGHSH, CDR2 LQKENI. V gave up 0 bases and J gave up 0 bases, with 11 bases separating them. DNA for the CDR3: TGTGCCAGCTCACCACCTAATAGGGAGATGAACACTGAAGCTTTCTTT. This gives the protein CASSPPNREMNTEAFF.

The chain joins TRBV10-1 to TRBJ1-5; the D gene is possibly TRBD1 (5 bases). The germline CDR1 and CDR2 sequences are WNHNN and SYGVQD (reference sequence). This CDR3 contains 17 residues. Trimming left V 7 bases short and J 4 bases short, with 23 bases between. The CDR3 sequence is CASTLSALDGGNQPQHF. The CDR3 DNA sequence: TGCGCCAGCACCCTTTCTGCATTAGACGGGGGTAATCAGCCCCAGCATTTT.

The rearrangement joins TRBV19 to TRBJ2-3; TRBD1 matches at 8 bases. The germline V gene encodes CDR1 LNHDA and CDR2 SQIVND (reference sequence). J lost 3 bases, V lost 4 bases, and 9 bases had no gene match. The CDR3 has 16 residues. In nucleotides, the CDR3 is TGTGCCAGTAGTAAGGTGACAGGGGCCTCGACAGATACGCAGTATTTT. Its translation is CASSKVTGASTDTQYF.

This chain connects TRBV5-1 to TRBJ1-5; possible D gene TRBD1, 5 bases. The germline V and J ends were trimmed by 4 bases and 2 bases, with 16 bases remaining between them. The CDR3 runs 16 residues. The germline V gene has CDR1 SGHRS and CDR2 YFSETQ. The CDR3 sequence: CASSPAGGQGNQPQHF. The CDR3 DNA is TGCGCCAGCAGCCCGGCGGGGGGTCAGGGCAATCAGCCCCAGCATTTT.

The genes are TRBV6-1 and TRBJ2-7; D possibly corresponds to TRBD1 (6 bases). The germline gives CDR1 MNHNS, CDR2 SASEGT. The CDR3 contains 15 residues. The V and J ends lost 4 bases and 2 bases respectively, with 15 bases between them. The CDR3 loop is CASSARDNSAYEQYF. CDR3 bases: TGTGCCAGCAGTGCTCGGGACAACTCAGCCTACGAGCAGTACTTC.

V gene TRBV6-6 combines with J gene TRBJ1-5; D not resolved. Germline V gives CDR1 MNHNY, CDR2 SVGAGI (reference sequence). The V end lost 0 bases, the J end lost 2 bases, and 5 bases lay between the germline ends. The CDR3 totals 14 residues. Here the CDR3 reads CASSYSGGNQPQHF. Written as DNA, the CDR3 is TGTGCCAGCAGTTACTCGGGCGGCAATCAGCCCCAGCATTTT.

The chain combines TRBV7-2 with TRBJ2-3, with TRBD2 as a possible D gene (5 bases). CDR3 length: 17 residues. Looked up from germline, CDR1 is SGHTA and CDR2 is FQGNSA. V lost 1 base and J lost 4, with 18 bases in between. CDR3 sequence: CASSLDYSGRGADTQYF. In DNA, the CDR3 is TGTGCCAGCAGCTTAGATTACAGTGGGAGAGGTGCAGATACGCAGTATTTT.

The chain links TRBV7-9 to TRBJ2-5; 15 nucleotides line up with TRBD2. Trimming removed 4 bases from V and 0 bases from J; junction bases left unmatched: 9. Germline CDR1 SEHNR, CDR2 FQNEAQ (reference sequence). CDR3 size: 19 residues. CDR3 in amino acids: CASSSGLAGGGGYQETQYF. The CDR3 DNA sequence: TGTGCCAGCAGCTCGGGACTAGCGGGGGGAGGGGGGTACCAAGAGACCCAGTACTTC. Full variable domain (missing parts from reference TRBV7-9 and TRBJ2-5): DTGVSQNPRHKITKRGQNVTFRCDPISEHNRLYWYRQTLGQGPEFLTYFQNEAQLEKSRLLSDRFSAERPKGSFSTLEIQRTEQGDSAMYLCASSSGLAGGGGYQETQYFGPGTRLLVL.

The V and J genes are TRBV7-9 and TRBJ2-7; no reliable D call. The CDR3 sequence is 12 residues long. Trimming left V 8 bases short and J 7 bases short, with 15 bases between. Per germline, CDR1 SEHNR and CDR2 FQNEAQ (reference sequence). CDR3 in DNA: TGTGCCAGCGAGCGATTGGGTTTTGAGCAGTACTTC. It translates to CASERLGFEQYF.

The chain has TRBV30 and TRBJ1-1; tentatively, D is TRBD1 (5 bases). This CDR3 has 13 residues. CDR1 GTSNPN and CDR2 SVGIG come from the germline V gene (reference sequence). V gave up 0 bases and J gave up 4 bases, with 9 bases separating them. The CDR3 DNA is TGTGCCTGGAGTGTCGCCAGGGCCACTGAAGCTTTCTTT. It specifies CAWSVARATEAFF.

This sequence joins TRBV7-2 and TRBJ2-1, with TRBD2 matching 9 bases. Germline CDR1 is SGHTA and CDR2 is FQGNSA. V dropped 5 bases and J dropped 5; count of bases not matched to a gene: 7. This CDR3 spans 15 amino acids. The CDR3 DNA sequence: TGTGCCAGCAGCCGGTGGAGACTAGCGGACAATGAGCAGTTCTTC. Its protein product is CASSRWRLADNEQFF.

This chain's CDR3 is CASSDISTGSTDTQYF. CDR3 coding DNA: TGTGCCAGCAGTGACATATCAACAGGGAGCACAGATACGCAGTATTTT. The V gene is TRBV2, the J gene TRBJ2-3; tentative D call: TRBD1 (6 bases). Germline CDR1 is SNHLY and CDR2 is FYNNEI. V shed 3 bases and J shed 0 bases, with 13 bases lying between them. The CDR3 length is 16 residues.

The CDR3 DNA follows: TGTGCCTGGAGTGTACAAAGGACTAGCGGGTATTACAATGAGCAGTTCTTC. Translated: CAWSVQRTSGYYNEQFF. J is TRBJ2-1 and V is TRBV30; TRBD2 aligns across 11 bases. CDR1 is GTSNPN and CDR2 is SVGIG in the germline V gene (reference sequence). This CDR3 contains 17 residues. The V and J ends lost 0 bases and 4 bases, in that order; junction bases with no gene match: 8.

J is TRBJ2-3 and V is TRBV19; 9 positions match TRBD2. With V trimmed by 9 bases and J by 1 base, 2 bases remained unmatched. CDR3 length: 13 amino acids. The germline gives CDR1 LNHDA, CDR2 SQIVND (reference sequence). The CDR3 protein is CASLAGRTDTQYF. The CDR3 nucleotides read TGTGCCAGCCTAGCGGGACGCACAGATACGCAGTATTTT.

The V gene is TRBV7-2, the J gene TRBJ2-3; 7 bases are a match to TRBD2. Per the germline V gene, CDR1 is SGHTA and CDR2 is FQGNSA. The CDR3 has 16 amino acids. Germline trimming cut 3 bases from V and 2 bases from J; bases unmatched to any gene: 8. The CDR3 protein is CASSLVGGGTTDTQYF. For the CDR3, the DNA is TGTGCCAGCAGCTTGGTGGGGGGGGGAACCACAGATACGCAGTATTTT.

This chain connects TRBV7-6 to TRBJ2-3; D is uncertain. Germline CDR1 reads SGHVS; CDR2 reads FNYEAQ. The length of the CDR3 is 12 residues. V lost 4 bases and J 6 bases, leaving 8 bases between the germline ends. CDR3 DNA sequence: TGTGCCAGCAGCTCCTCGGGTGATACGCAGTATTTT. It yields the protein CASSSSGDTQYF.

This clone appeared a few times. V gene TRBV10-3 combines with J gene TRBJ2-7, with TRBD1 identical over 7 bases. In germline, CDR1 is ENHRY, CDR2 SYGVKD. The CDR3 has 15 residues. V shed 3 bases, J shed 0 bases, and the junction held 5 bases outside the gene matches. CDR3 residues: CAISDEGTASYEQYF. Written as DNA, the CDR3 is TGTGCCATCAGTGACGAAGGGACAGCCTCCTACGAGCAGTACTTC.

This clone was found a few times. J is TRBJ1-1 and V is TRBV27; 7 positions agree with TRBD1. This CDR3 spans 15 amino acids. Germline trimming cut 3 bases from V and 0 bases from J; bases unmatched to any gene: 4. Germline assignment: CDR1 MNHEY and CDR2 SMNVEV (reference sequence). The CDR3 DNA follows: TGTGCCAGCAGTTTGCAGGACAGGCTGAACACTGAAGCTTTCTTT. It specifies CASSLQDRLNTEAFF.

The rearrangement links TRBV7-9 to TRBJ2-5, with TRBD1 identical over 7 bases. Germline CDR1 reads SEHNR; CDR2 reads FQNEAQ (reference sequence). V lost 5 bases, J lost 1 base, and 10 bases stayed unmatched. The length of the CDR3 is 16 residues. CDR3 coding DNA: TGTGCCAGCAGCCCCCCCGGACAGGCGTTCCAAGAGACCCAGTACTTC. Residues: CASSPPGQAFQETQYF.

The rearrangement joins TRBV6-5 to TRBJ2-7, with 8 bases identical to TRBD2. The V and J ends lost 5 bases and 5 bases, in that order; junction bases with no gene match: 11. Germline CDR1 is MNHEY and CDR2 is SVGAGI. There are 15 residues in the CDR3. The CDR3: CASSRSGAEVHEQYF. As DNA, the CDR3 is TGTGCCAGCAGTCGTAGCGGGGCGGAGGTCCACGAGCAGTACTTC.

With regard to this clone: The junction does not match germline at one end; this may be a read error. The CDR3 bases are TGTTCCAGCAGCTTAGCTCTCGAAAAACTGTTTTTT. Its protein product is CSSSLALEKLFF. This chain uses TRBV7-9 with TRBJ1-4, with no clear D. CDR1 and CDR2 from the germline V gene are SEHNR and FQNEAQ (reference sequence). The CDR3 runs to 12 residues.

This chain's CDR3 is CAISESGEETQYF. The CDR3, as DNA: TGTGCCATCAGTGAGTCCGGGGAAGAGACCCAGTACTTC. The chain employs TRBV10-3 and TRBJ2-5; TRBD2 might be the D (5 bases). This CDR3 has 13 amino acids. V was clipped by 0 bases and J by 3 bases, with 5 bases between them. Germline CDR1 is ENHRY and CDR2 is SYGVKD.

The chain employs TRBV30 and TRBJ2-1; D is uncertain. V gave up 5 bases and J gave up 4 bases, with 12 bases separating them. The CDR3 is 13 residues long. Germline values: CDR1 GTSNPN, CDR2 SVGIG (reference sequence). The DNA for the CDR3 is TGTGCCTGGGACTTTTCGAGGTACAATGAGCAGTTCTTC. Translated: CAWDFSRYNEQFF.

The V call is TRBV10-3, the J call TRBJ2-5, with 13 bases matching TRBD2. V lost 10 bases and J lost 1; bases outside the gene matches: 6. Per the germline V gene, CDR1 is ENHRY and CDR2 is SYGVKD. The CDR3 has 15 residues. This chain's CDR3 is CATGLAGATQETQYF. The CDR3 DNA reads as TGTGCCACCGGACTAGCGGGGGCTACCCAAGAGACCCAGTACTTC.

This clone was seen a handful of times. This sequence joins TRBV27 and TRBJ2-7; D might be TRBD1 (6 bases). CDR1 and CDR2 from the germline V gene are MNHEY and SMNVEV (reference sequence). V was clipped by 7 bases and J by 1 base, with 14 bases between them. This CDR3 contains 14 residues. This chain's CDR3 is CASNSQGHSYEQYF. The CDR3 region has the DNA TGTGCCAGCAATTCACAGGGTCATTCCTACGAGCAGTACTTC.

This clone came up a few times. The J gene is TRBJ2-1, the V gene TRBV2, with 10 bases matching TRBD2. The junction had 6 bases not matched to a gene; V was cut back by 6 bases and J by 1 base. The CDR3 runs 16 residues. Germline V lookup: CDR1 SNHLY, CDR2 FYNNEI. This CDR3 reads CASRDSGRGSYNEQFF. The CDR3 DNA follows: TGTGCCAGCAGAGACAGCGGGAGGGGTTCCTACAATGAGCAGTTCTTC.

This chain uses TRBV7-6 with TRBJ2-3; 10 bases line up with TRBD2. V lost 6 bases to trimming and J lost 3 bases; unmatched junction nucleotides: 6. The CDR3 consists of 15 residues. Germline CDR1 SGHVS, CDR2 FNYEAQ. CDR3 protein: CASSPLAGVTDTQYF. CDR3 bases: TGTGCCAGCAGTCCCCTAGCGGGAGTTACAGATACGCAGTATTTT.

The V and J genes are TRBV27 and TRBJ2-1, with D perhaps matching TRBD2 (5 bases). Germline lookup yields CDR1 MNHEY and CDR2 SMNVEV (reference sequence). With 4 bases removed from V and 7 bases from J, the gap between germline ends came to 11 bases. CDR3 length: 13 residues. The CDR3 loop reads CASSYEGRNEQFF. The CDR3 nucleotides are TGTGCCAGCAGTTACGAGGGAAGAAATGAGCAGTTCTTC.

The V gene is TRBV18, the J gene TRBJ1-2; TRBD1 matches 9 bases. V was clipped by 0 bases and J by 0 bases; unmatched bases: 5. CDR3 length: 17 residues. CDR1 and CDR2 from the germline V gene are KGHSH and LQKENI. The CDR3 nucleotides read TGTGCCAGCTCACCACCGGGGACAGGGAATACTAACTATGGCTACACCTTC. The encoded protein is CASSPPGTGNTNYGYTF.